The 4 T cell receptor beta chains listed next were all sequenced from one sample in a study of blood T cell repertoires in COVID-19. Clones were read by immunoSEQ multiplex PCR, and TCRdb kept only the in-frame ones, dropping some. Among around 450,000 clones listed, about 92% were seen once. Sequences were obtained from PBMCs or T cells enriched from blood (not recorded which). All receptors come from a man aged 18 to 30 who had recovered from COVID-19.

The chain combines TRBV10-2 with TRBJ1-1; TRBD1 might be the D (6 bases). The CDR3 is made up of 16 amino acids. Germline loops: CDR1 WSHSY, CDR2 SAAADI. V lost 7 bases to trimming and J lost 1 base, with 19 bases between them. CDR3 in amino acids: CASTLTGDSSNTEAFF. CDR3 coding DNA: TGCGCCAGCACCCTGACAGGCGATTCTTCGAACACTGAAGCTTTCTTT.

The gene calls are TRBV6-5 and TRBJ1-1, with 9 bases fitting TRBD1. The CDR3 is 15 amino acids. The germline V gene has CDR1 MNHEY and CDR2 SVGAGI. The ends lost 5 bases at V and 5 bases at J; junction bases unmatched: 9. The CDR3 nucleotides read TGTGCCAGCAGTAAACAACAGGGGGCGGGAACTGAAGCTTTCTTT. Translation gives CASSKQQGAGTEAFF.

The chain links TRBV14 to TRBJ1-2; 7 nucleotides line up with TRBD1. V shed 2 bases, J shed 6 bases, and the junction held 9 bases outside the gene matches. The CDR3 contains 15 residues. CDR1 and CDR2 from the germline V gene are SGHDN and FVKESK. This CDR3 is CASSQTAGGIDGYTF. The CDR3 DNA reads TGTGCCAGCAGCCAAACGGCAGGGGGGATCGATGGCTACACCTTC. The full variable domain, in which reference TRBV14 and TRBJ1-2 provide the parts outside the CDR3, is EAGVTQFPSHSVIEKGQTVTLRCDPISGHDNLYWYRRVMGKEIKFLLHFVKESKQDESGMPNNRFLAERTGGTYSTLKVQPAELEDSGVYFCASSQTAGGIDGYTFGSGTRLTVV.

This clone occurred many times. The chain links TRBV3-1 (or the pseudogene TRBV3-2) to TRBJ1-1; TRBD1 might be the D (6 bases). Between the trimmed V and J ends, which lost 4 bases and 6 bases, there was a span of 12 bases. The CDR3 runs 13 residues. Germline values: CDR1 LGHDT, CDR2 YNNKEL (reference sequence). CDR3 DNA sequence: TGTGCCAGCAGCCGGGGACACCTTTCTGAAGCTTTCTTT. Amino acid sequence: CASSRGHLSEAFF.